These 14 T cell receptor beta chains were all obtained from the same sample, sequenced in a study of spatial heterogeneity in lung cancer. TCRdb ran MiXCR on the 5' RACE reads and lists one entry per CDR3 protein. Seen here are tens of thousands of distinct CDR3 sequences, roughly a fifth observed once, and the top ten hold 5% to 7.5%. Specified time point: sample taken at primary tumor resection. Tumor, nontumor lung or frozen PBMC supplied whole RNA, sequenced without sorting. The starting material was PBMCs, obtained at surgery. These TCRs come from a male donor with early-stage non-small cell lung cancer.

V usage is TRBV6-2 or TRBV6-3 and J usage is TRBJ2-1; D is possibly TRBD1 (6 bases). Germline CDR1 is MNHEY and CDR2 is SVGEGT. This CDR3 spans 14 amino acids. Trimming cost V 5 bases and J 3 bases, with 11 bases left between them. The CDR3 DNA follows: TGTGCCAGCAGTAGGGACATCTTCTACAATGAGCAGTTCTTC. Its protein is CASSRDIFYNEQFF.

The chain joins TRBV3-1 to TRBJ1-5; D not resolved. V was shortened by 0 bases and J by 5 bases, with 8 bases between the two germline ends. Germline V gives CDR1 LGHDT, CDR2 YNNKEL (reference sequence). CDR3 size: 14 residues. The CDR3 loop reads CASSQDQTDQPQHF. The CDR3 DNA follows: TGTGCCAGCAGCCAAGATCAAACAGATCAGCCCCAGCATTTT.

V gene TRBV6-5 combines with J gene TRBJ1-1; no firm D call. V was cut by 7 bases and J by 5 bases, with 17 bases left in between. The V gene's germline CDR1 is MNHEY and CDR2 SVGAGI. The CDR3 loop spans 14 amino acids. This chain's CDR3 is CASTSQVPGTEAFF. The CDR3, as DNA: TGTGCCAGCACTTCCCAGGTCCCCGGGACTGAAGCTTTCTTT.

The chain has TRBV5-4 and TRBJ2-7; TRBD1 matches 9 bases. The V segment lost 1 base and the J segment 5 bases; nucleotides outside the gene matches: 4. CDR1 is SGHNT, CDR2 YYREEE, per germline (reference sequence). CDR3 size: 14 residues. The CDR3 reads CASSLPGQGNEQYF. The CDR3 DNA follows: TGTGCCAGCAGCTTGCCCGGACAGGGGAACGAGCAGTACTTC.

This clonotype occurred a few times. The chain recombines TRBV27 with TRBJ1-4; weak D call: TRBD1 (5 bases). This CDR3 is 17 amino acids long. CDR1 is MNHEY, CDR2 SMNVEV, per germline (reference sequence). Trimming took 6 bases from V and 4 from J, leaving 21 bases between them. CDR3 in amino acids: CASSAWGSGSGNEKLFF. CDR3 nucleotides: TGTGCCAGCAGCGCATGGGGCTCCGGCTCGGGTAATGAAAAACTGTTTTTT.

This clonotype was detected a few times. This chain joins TRBV20-1 and TRBJ2-3; D is uncertain. The CDR3 is made up of 11 amino acids. CDR1 is DFQATT, CDR2 SNEGSKA, per germline (reference sequence). In nucleotides, the CDR3 is TGCAGCCCTCTAGTTGTAGATACGCAGTATTTT. It yields the protein CSPLVVDTQYF.

The chain's CDR3 is CASSPRTGRRSYGYTF. The DNA for the CDR3 is TGTGCCAGCAGTCCAAGGACAGGGAGACGGAGCTATGGCTACACCTTC. This sequence joins TRBV12-3 or TRBV12-4 and TRBJ1-2, with TRBD1 identical over 8 bases. The ends lost 5 bases at V and 4 bases at J; junction bases unmatched: 12. The CDR3 loop spans 16 amino acids.

This clonotype was seen repeatedly, ten times or more. This chain uses TRBV28 with TRBJ2-3, with 7 bases aligning to TRBD1. The trim removed 6 bases at V and 1 base at J, leaving 7 bases unmatched. The germline CDR1 and CDR2 sequences are MDHEN and SYDVKM. This CDR3 comprises 15 residues. CDR3 bases: TGTGCCAGCAGCCCCACAGGGGTCCGCACAGATACGCAGTATTTT. Translation gives CASSPTGVRTDTQYF. Filled out from reference TRBV28 and TRBJ2-3, the complete variable domain reads DVKVTQSSRYLVKRTGEKVFLECVQDMDHENMFWYRQDPGLGLRLIYFSYDVKMKEKGDIPEGYSVSREKKERFSLILESASTNQTSMYLCASSPTGVRTDTQYFGPGTRLTVL.

This clonotype has just a few counts. CDR3 sequence: CASSAGQGNTEAFF. The CDR3 DNA reads as TGTGCCAGCAGCGCGGGACAGGGGAACACTGAAGCTTTCTTT. The chain joins TRBV9 to TRBJ1-1; 9 positions match TRBD1. The V gene end was trimmed by 3 bases and the J gene end by 1 base; junction bases not matched to a gene: 1. Germline lookup yields CDR1 SGDLS and CDR2 YYNGEE. The CDR3 is made up of 14 amino acids.

The chain has TRBV19 and TRBJ1-6; D is perhaps TRBD1 (5 bases). Trimming left V 11 bases short and J 9 bases short, with 14 bases between. Germline V gene data show CDR1 as LNHDA and CDR2 as SQIVND (reference sequence). This CDR3 is 12 amino acids long. In nucleotides, the CDR3 is TGTGCCTCAGGGTCTACCGGTTCACCCCTCCACTTT. Translating gives CASGSTGSPLHF.

The sample holds a few counts of this clonotype. The chain recombines TRBV7-2 with TRBJ2-3; TRBD1 matches at 8 bases. The CDR3 contains 17 residues. Germline values: CDR1 SGHTA, CDR2 FQGNSA. The V and J ends lost 0 bases and 3 bases, in that order; junction bases with no gene match: 8. CDR3 nucleotide sequence: TGTGCCAGCAGCTTAGCCCCTCAGGGGGCAGGAACAGATACGCAGTATTTT. It yields the protein CASSLAPQGAGTDTQYF.

This chain uses TRBV5-1 with TRBJ2-5, with D tentatively TRBD2 (6 bases). CDR1 and CDR2 (germline): SGHRS, YFSETQ. Trimming stripped 0 bases from V and 8 bases from J, with 20 bases between. This CDR3 is 16 amino acids long. The CDR3 here is CASSLVLGLESATQYF. DNA for the CDR3: TGCGCCAGCAGCTTGGTTTTGGGACTCGAATCTGCAACCCAGTACTTC.

This chain uses TRBV29-1 with TRBJ1-2; 9 nucleotides align to TRBD1. The CDR3 covers 12 residues. Germline lookup yields CDR1 SQVTM and CDR2 ANQGSEA. The chain's CDR3 is CITGGYSYGYTF. In nucleotides, the CDR3 is TGCATCACAGGGGGCTATAGCTATGGCTACACCTTC.

The chain has TRBV5-1 and TRBJ2-2, with a possible D match to TRBD1 (5 bases). Germline CDR1 is SGHRS and CDR2 is YFSETQ. The CDR3 runs 15 residues. With 6 bases removed from V and 1 base from J, the gap between germline ends came to 13 bases. The CDR3 DNA sequence: TGCGCCAGCAAACCACGCACAGGGAACACCGGGGAGCTGTTTTTT. Translated: CASKPRTGNTGELFF.